These T cell receptor beta chains were read from a single sample in a study of CD4+ T cells in melanoma. Data came from immunoSEQ multiplex PCR; TCRdb stores just in-frame clones and leaves some out. The repertoire holds about 21,000 clones, with approximately 78% as singletons. These receptors all come from a human donor with melanoma. CDR3s include the opening cysteine and the closing phenylalanine or tryptophan. D genes are given only for firm matches. Size is stated for part of the rows, as once, few or many counts, or as a class when the clone is expanded.

D gene	J gene	V gene	clone size	CDR3 protein	CDR3 DNA
TRBD1	TRBJ1-1	TRBV7-8	NA	CASSSYRGLNTEAFF	TGTGCCAGCAGCTCCTACAGGGGTTTGAACACTGAAGCTTTCTTT
NA	TRBJ2-7	TRBV21-1	NA	CASSISGGPYEQYF	TGTGCCAGCAGCATTAGCGGGGGCCCCTACGAGCAGTACTTC
NA	TRBJ2-2	TRBV30	NA	CAWSVTSSNTGELFF	TGTGCCTGGAGTGTAACCAGCTCGAACACCGGGGAGCTGTTTTTT
NA	TRBJ2-6	TRBV30	NA	CAWTGAGANVLTF	TGTGCCTGGACGGGGGCCGGGGCCAACGTCCTGACTTTC
NA	TRBJ2-4	TRBV4-1	NA	CASSPGGRGAKNIQYF	TGCGCCAGCAGCCCCGGGGGACGGGGGGCTAAAAACATTCAGTACTTC
TRBD1	TRBJ2-2	TRBV5-1	NA	CASSLRTGKGELFF	TGCGCCAGCAGCTTACGGACAGGGAAAGGGGAGCTGTTTTTT
NA	TRBJ2-3	TRBV5-1	once	CASSYRMGSTDTQYF	TGCGCCAGCAGCTATAGGATGGGGAGCACAGATACGCAGTATTTT
NA	TRBJ2-7	TRBV11-2	NA	CASSYQTLTEQYF	TGTGCCAGCAGCTACCAAACACTGACCGAGCAGTACTTC
TRBD1	TRBJ2-3	TRBV19	few	CASTPGQSFTDTQYF	TGTGCCAGTACCCCGGGACAGAGCTTCACAGATACGCAGTATTTT
NA	TRBJ1-2	TRBV6-6	once	CASTHGIVANYGYTF	TGTGCCAGCACCCACGGGATAGTAGCTAACTATGGCTACACCTTC